This record concerns one T cell receptor beta chain sequence. Assay: immunoSEQ multiplex PCR; the TCRdb copy retains only in-frame clones and omits some. Of fewer than 150,000 clones in the sample, 85% to 95% were seen once. The source of the sample is a study of T cell responses to AZD1222 COVID-19 vaccine. Study at large: Second doses that came at about 4 or about 12 weeks were put together.

The CDR3 runs 13 residues. CDR1 and CDR2 (germline): SGHVS, FQNEAQ. V lost 5 bases, J lost 4 bases, and 2 bases stayed unmatched. The source of this sequence is an adult in good health. The chain couples TRBV7-8 to TRBJ1-5, with 7 bases identical to TRBD1. This specimen was peripheral blood, taken on day 0 of AZD1222 vaccination. The DNA of the CDR3 is TGTGCCAGCAGCAGGGACAGAAATCAGCCCCAGCATTTT. Residues: CASSRDRNQPQHF.